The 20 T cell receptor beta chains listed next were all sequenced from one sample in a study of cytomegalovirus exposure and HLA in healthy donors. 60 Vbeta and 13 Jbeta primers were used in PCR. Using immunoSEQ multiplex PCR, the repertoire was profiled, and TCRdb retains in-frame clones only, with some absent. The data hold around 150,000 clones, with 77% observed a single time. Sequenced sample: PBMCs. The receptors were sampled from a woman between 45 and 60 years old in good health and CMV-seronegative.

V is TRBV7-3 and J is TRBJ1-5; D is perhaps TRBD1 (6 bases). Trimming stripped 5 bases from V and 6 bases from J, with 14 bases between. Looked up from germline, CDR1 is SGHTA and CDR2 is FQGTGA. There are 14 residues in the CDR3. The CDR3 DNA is TGTGCCAGCAGCCTGCAGGGGAGTGGTCAGCCCCAGCATTTT. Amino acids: CASSLQGSGQPQHF.

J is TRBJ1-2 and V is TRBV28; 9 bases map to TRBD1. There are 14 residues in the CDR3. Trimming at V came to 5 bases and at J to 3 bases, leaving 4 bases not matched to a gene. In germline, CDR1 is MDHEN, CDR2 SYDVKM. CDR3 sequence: CASSRDRGDYGYTF. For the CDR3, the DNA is TGTGCCAGCAGTAGAGACAGGGGGGACTATGGCTACACCTTC.

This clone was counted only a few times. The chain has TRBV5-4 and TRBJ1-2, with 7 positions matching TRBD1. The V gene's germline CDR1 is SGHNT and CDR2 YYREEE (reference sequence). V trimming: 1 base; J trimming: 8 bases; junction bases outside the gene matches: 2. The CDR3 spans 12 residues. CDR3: CASSLKGGGYTF. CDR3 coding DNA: TGTGCCAGCAGCTTGAAAGGGGGCGGCTACACCTTC.

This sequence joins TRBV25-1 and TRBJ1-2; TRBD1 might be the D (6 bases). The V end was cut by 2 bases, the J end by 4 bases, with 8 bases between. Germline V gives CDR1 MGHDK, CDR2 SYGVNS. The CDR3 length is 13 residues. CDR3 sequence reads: CASSEGTLYGYTF. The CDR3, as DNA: TGTGCCAGCAGTGAAGGGACACTCTATGGCTACACCTTC.

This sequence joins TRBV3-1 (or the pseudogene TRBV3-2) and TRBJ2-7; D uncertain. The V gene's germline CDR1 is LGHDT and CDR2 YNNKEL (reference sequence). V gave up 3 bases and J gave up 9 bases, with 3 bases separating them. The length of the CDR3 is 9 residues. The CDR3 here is CASSQRQYF. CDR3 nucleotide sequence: TGTGCCAGCAGCCAGCGGCAGTACTTC.

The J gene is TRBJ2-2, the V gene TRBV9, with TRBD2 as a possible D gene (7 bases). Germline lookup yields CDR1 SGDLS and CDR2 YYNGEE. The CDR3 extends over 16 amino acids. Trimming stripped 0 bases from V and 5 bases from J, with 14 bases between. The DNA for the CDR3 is TGTGCCAGCAGCGTAGGCCCGGGGGGCGAGACCGGGGAGCTGTTTTTT. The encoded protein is CASSVGPGGETGELFF.

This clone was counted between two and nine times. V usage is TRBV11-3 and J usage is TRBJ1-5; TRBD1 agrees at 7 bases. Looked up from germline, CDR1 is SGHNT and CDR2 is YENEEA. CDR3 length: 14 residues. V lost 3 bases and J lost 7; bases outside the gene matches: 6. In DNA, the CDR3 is TGTGCCAGCAGCTTCAGGGGGGCAGGGCAGCCCCAGCATTTT. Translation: CASSFRGAGQPQHF. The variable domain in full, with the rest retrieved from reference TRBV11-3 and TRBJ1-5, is EAGVVQSPRYKIIEKKQPVAFWCNPISGHNTLYWYLQNLGQGPELLIRYENEEAVDDSQLPKDRFSAERLKGVDSTLKIQPAELGDSAVYLCASSFRGAGQPQHFGDGTRLSIL.

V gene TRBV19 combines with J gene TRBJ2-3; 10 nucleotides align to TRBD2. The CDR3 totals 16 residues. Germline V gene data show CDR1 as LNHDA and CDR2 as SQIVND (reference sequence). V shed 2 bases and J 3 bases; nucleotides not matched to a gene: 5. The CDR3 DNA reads TGTGCCAGTAGTATACAAGCGGGGGGGCCGACAGATACGCAGTATTTT. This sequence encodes CASSIQAGGPTDTQYF. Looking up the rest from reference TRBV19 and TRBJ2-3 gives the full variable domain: DGGITQSPKYLFRKEGQNVTLSCEQNLNHDAMYWYRQDPGQGLRLIYYSQIVNDFQKGDIAEGYSVSREKKESFPLTVTSAQKNPTAFYLCASSIQAGGPTDTQYFGPGTRLTVL.

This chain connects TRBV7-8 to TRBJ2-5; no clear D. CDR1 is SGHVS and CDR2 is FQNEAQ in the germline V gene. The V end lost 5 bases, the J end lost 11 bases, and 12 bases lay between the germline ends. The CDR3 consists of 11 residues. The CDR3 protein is CASSTRGFQYF. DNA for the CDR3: TGTGCCAGCAGCACTCGAGGATTTCAGTACTTC. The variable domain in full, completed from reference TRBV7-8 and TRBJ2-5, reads GAGVSQSPRYKVAKRGQDVALRCDPISGHVSLFWYQQALGQGPEFLTYFQNEAQLDKSGLPSDRFFAERPEGSVSTLKIQRTQQEDSAVYLCASSTRGFQYFGPGTRLLVL.

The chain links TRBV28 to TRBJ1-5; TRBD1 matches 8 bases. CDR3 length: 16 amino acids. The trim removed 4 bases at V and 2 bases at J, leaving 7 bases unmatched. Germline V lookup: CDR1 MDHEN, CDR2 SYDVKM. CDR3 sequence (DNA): TGTGCCAGCAGTTCGGCAGGGGGCCCTGGCAATCAGCCCCAGCATTTT. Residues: CASSSAGGPGNQPQHF.

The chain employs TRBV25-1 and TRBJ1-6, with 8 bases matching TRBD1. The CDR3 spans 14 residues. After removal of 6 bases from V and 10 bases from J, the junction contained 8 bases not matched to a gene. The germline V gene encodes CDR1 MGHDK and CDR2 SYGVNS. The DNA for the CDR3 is TGTGCCAGCAGCGTAGACAGGGGAGGATCACCCCTCCACTTT. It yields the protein CASSVDRGGSPLHF.

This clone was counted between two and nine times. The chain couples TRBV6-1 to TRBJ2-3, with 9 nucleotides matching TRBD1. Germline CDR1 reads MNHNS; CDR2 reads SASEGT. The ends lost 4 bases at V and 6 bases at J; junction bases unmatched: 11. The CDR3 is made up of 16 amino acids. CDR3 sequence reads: CASSAQGAPVLDTQYF. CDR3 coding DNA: TGTGCCAGCAGTGCACAGGGGGCGCCGGTACTCGATACGCAGTATTTT.

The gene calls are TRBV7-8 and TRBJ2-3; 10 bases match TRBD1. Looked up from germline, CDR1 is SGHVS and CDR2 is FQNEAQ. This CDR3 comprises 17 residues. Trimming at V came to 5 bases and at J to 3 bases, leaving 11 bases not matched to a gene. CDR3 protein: CASSRMPDRGNTDTQYF. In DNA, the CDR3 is TGTGCCAGCAGCCGGATGCCGGACAGGGGGAATACAGATACGCAGTATTTT.

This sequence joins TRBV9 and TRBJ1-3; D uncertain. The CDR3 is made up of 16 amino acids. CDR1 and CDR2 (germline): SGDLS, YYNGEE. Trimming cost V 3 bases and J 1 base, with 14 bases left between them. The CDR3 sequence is CASSATGQLSGNTIYF. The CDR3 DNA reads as TGTGCCAGCAGCGCCACTGGGCAGTTGTCTGGAAACACCATATATTTT.

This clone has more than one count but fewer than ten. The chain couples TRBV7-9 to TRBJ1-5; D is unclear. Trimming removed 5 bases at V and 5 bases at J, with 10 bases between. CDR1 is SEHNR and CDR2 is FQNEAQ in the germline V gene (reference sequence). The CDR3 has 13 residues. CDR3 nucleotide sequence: TGTGCCAGCAGCAATCAAGCTTATCAGCCCCAGCATTTT. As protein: CASSNQAYQPQHF.

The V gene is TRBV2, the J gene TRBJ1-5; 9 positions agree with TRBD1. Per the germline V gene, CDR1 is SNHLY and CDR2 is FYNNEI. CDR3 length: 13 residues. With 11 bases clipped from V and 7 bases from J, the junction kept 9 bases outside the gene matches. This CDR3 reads CAHSRDRAQPQHF. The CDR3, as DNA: TGTGCCCACAGCCGGGACAGGGCACAGCCCCAGCATTTT.

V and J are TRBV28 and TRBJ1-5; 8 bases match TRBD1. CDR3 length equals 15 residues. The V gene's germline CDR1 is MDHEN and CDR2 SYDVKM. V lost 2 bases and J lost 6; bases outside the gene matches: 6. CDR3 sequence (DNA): TGTGCCAGCAGTTTAGACAGGGGAATAGGTCAGCCCCAGCATTTT. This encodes CASSLDRGIGQPQHF.

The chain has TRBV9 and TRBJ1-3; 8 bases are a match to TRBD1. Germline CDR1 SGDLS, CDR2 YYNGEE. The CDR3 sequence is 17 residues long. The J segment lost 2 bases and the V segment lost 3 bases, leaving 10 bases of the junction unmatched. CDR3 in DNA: TGTGCCAGCAGCGCACTTCCGACAGGGGAGACTGGAAACACCATATATTTT. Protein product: CASSALPTGETGNTIYF.

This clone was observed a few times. In DNA, the CDR3 is TGTGCCAGCAGTAGGAGGGTCGATCAGCCCCAGCATTTT. Its translation is CASSRRVDQPQHF. The chain is built from TRBV6-1 and TRBJ1-5; D gene unclear. Between the trimmed V and J ends, which lost 5 bases and 5 bases, there was a span of 10 bases. The V gene's germline CDR1 is MNHNS and CDR2 SASEGT. This CDR3 region has 13 residues.

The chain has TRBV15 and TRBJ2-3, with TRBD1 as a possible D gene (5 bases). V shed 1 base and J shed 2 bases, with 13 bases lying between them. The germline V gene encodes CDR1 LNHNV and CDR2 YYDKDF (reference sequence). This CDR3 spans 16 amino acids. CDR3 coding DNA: TGTGCCACCAGCAGAGTAGGGGTAGGTTACACAGATACGCAGTATTTT. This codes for CATSRVGVGYTDTQYF. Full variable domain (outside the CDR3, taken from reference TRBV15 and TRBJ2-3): DAMVIQNPRYQVTQFGKPVTLSCSQTLNHNVMYWYQQKSSQAPKLLFHYYDKDFNNEADTPDNFQSRRPNTSFCFLDIRSPGLGDTAMYLCATSRVGVGYTDTQYFGPGTRLTVL.